These T cell receptor beta chains were read from a single sample in a study of PD-L1 blockade in urothelial cancer. Assay used: immunoSEQ multiplex PCR; TCRdb lists only in-frame clones, some missing. The repertoire holds about 110,000 clones, with roughly 84% as singletons. The material was PBMCs, obtained around atezolizumab (anti-PD-L1) treatment. All receptors come from a man aged 50-59 years with urothelial cancer. Both conserved end residues are part of each CDR3. The order of the fields is clone size, V gene, D gene, J gene, CDR3 DNA, CDR3 protein. D genes are given only for firm matches. Expanded clones get a size class; other rows say once, few or many, or leave the size out.

abundance: -; v_gene: TRBV2; d_gene: -; j_gene: TRBJ1-5; CDR3nt: TGTGCCAGCGGCAGGGAGGGGAATCAGCCCCAGCATTTT; CDR3aa: CASGREGNQPQHF
abundance: -; v_gene: TRBV4-2; d_gene: -; j_gene: TRBJ2-5; CDR3nt: TGTGCCAGCAGCCAAAAGGGGAACAGGGACCAAGAGACCCAGTACTTC; CDR3aa: CASSQKGNRDQETQYF
abundance: -; v_gene: TRBV7-9; d_gene: -; j_gene: TRBJ2-2; CDR3nt: TGTGCCAGCAGCCGCAACAGGGGAGGTGGCACCGGGGAGCTGTTTTTT; CDR3aa: CASSRNRGGGTGELFF
abundance: -; v_gene: TRBV4-1; d_gene: TRBD2; j_gene: TRBJ2-1; CDR3nt: TGCGCCAGCAGCACCCGAACGACTAGCGGGAGCTCCTACAATGAGCAGTTCTTC; CDR3aa: CASSTRTTSGSSYNEQFF
abundance: few; v_gene: TRBV5-8; d_gene: -; j_gene: TRBJ1-2; CDR3nt: TGTGCCAGCAGCCGAGAGGTGCTCTATGGCTACACCTTC; CDR3aa: CASSREVLYGYTF
abundance: -; v_gene: TRBV7-8; d_gene: -; j_gene: TRBJ2-7; CDR3nt: TGTGCCAGCAGCTTAGAGGGGGGGTACGAGCAGTACTTC; CDR3aa: CASSLEGGYEQYF
abundance: -; v_gene: TRBV9; d_gene: TRBD1; j_gene: TRBJ2-7; CDR3nt: TGTGCCAGCAGCCCCCGGGACAGCACCTACGAGCAGTACTTC; CDR3aa: CASSPRDSTYEQYF
abundance: -; v_gene: TRBV6-6; d_gene: TRBD2; j_gene: TRBJ2-7; CDR3nt: TGTGCCAGCAGTCGGACTAGCGGATACGAGCAGTACTTC; CDR3aa: CASSRTSGYEQYF
abundance: -; v_gene: TRBV7-9; d_gene: -; j_gene: TRBJ2-2; CDR3nt: TGTGCCAGCAGCTCCAATCAGCGGGCCCAGACTATGGGGACCGGGGAGCTGTTTTTT; CDR3aa: CASSSNQRAQTMGTGELFF
abundance: -; v_gene: TRBV6-5; d_gene: -; j_gene: TRBJ2-7; CDR3nt: TGTGCCAGCAGTTATGGACAGAGGTGGGAGCAGTACTTC; CDR3aa: CASSYGQRWEQYF
abundance: few; v_gene: TRBV6-5; d_gene: TRBD1; j_gene: TRBJ1-2; CDR3nt: TGTGCCAGCATGAGGGGACAGGTCTATGGCTACACCTTC; CDR3aa: CASMRGQVYGYTF
abundance: -; v_gene: TRBV5-5; d_gene: -; j_gene: TRBJ2-1; CDR3nt: TGTGCCAGCGATGTGGGAGTTGAGCAGTTCTTC; CDR3aa: CASDVGVEQFF
abundance: -; v_gene: TRBV5-1; d_gene: TRBD1; j_gene: TRBJ1-1; CDR3nt: TGCGCCAGCAGCGTGCAGGGGGTTAACACTGAAGCTTTCTTT; CDR3aa: CASSVQGVNTEAFF
abundance: -; v_gene: TRBV7-2; d_gene: TRBD1; j_gene: TRBJ2-7; CDR3nt: TGTGCCAGCAGCTTAGGGGGGACAGGGGGGGCCTACGAGCAGTACTTC; CDR3aa: CASSLGGTGGAYEQYF
abundance: -; v_gene: TRBV19; d_gene: -; j_gene: TRBJ2-5; CDR3nt: TGTGCCAGTAGTATAAACCAGAAAGAGACCCAGTACTTC; CDR3aa: CASSINQKETQYF
abundance: -; v_gene: TRBV6-6; d_gene: TRBD2; j_gene: TRBJ2-5; CDR3nt: TGTGCCAGCAGCTCTAGCGGGAGAGGAAAAGAGACCCAGTACTTC; CDR3aa: CASSSSGRGKETQYF
abundance: -; v_gene: TRBV28; d_gene: TRBD2; j_gene: TRBJ2-2; CDR3nt: TGTGCCAGCACCATACTAGCGGGAGTTTCTTTCGGGGAGCTGTTTTTT; CDR3aa: CASTILAGVSFGELFF
abundance: -; v_gene: TRBV7-2; d_gene: TRBD2; j_gene: TRBJ2-1; CDR3nt: TGTGCCAGCAGCTTTTCTCTAGCGGGAGGGACCAATGAGCAGTTCTTC; CDR3aa: CASSFSLAGGTNEQFF
abundance: once; v_gene: TRBV18; d_gene: -; j_gene: TRBJ2-3; CDR3nt: TGTGCCAGCTCACCTGGGCAGGGGAACACAGATACGCAGTATTTT; CDR3aa: CASSPGQGNTDTQYF
abundance: -; v_gene: TRBV28; d_gene: TRBD2; j_gene: TRBJ2-1; CDR3nt: TGTGCCAGCAGCATTAGGGGACTAGCTGGCAATGAGCAGTTCTTC; CDR3aa: CASSIRGLAGNEQFF
abundance: -; v_gene: TRBV19; d_gene: -; j_gene: TRBJ1-4; CDR3nt: TGTGCCTCAAGGAGGGGCCACACCGCAACTAATGAAAAACTGTTTTTT; CDR3aa: CASRRGHTATNEKLFF
abundance: -; v_gene: TRBV18; d_gene: -; j_gene: TRBJ1-1; CDR3nt: TGTGCCAGCTCGCCTAACAGGGAACCTGAAGCTTTCTTT; CDR3aa: CASSPNREPEAFF
abundance: -; v_gene: TRBV14; d_gene: -; j_gene: TRBJ1-2; CDR3nt: TGTGCCAGCAGCCAAGCTAGGGGCCGCGGCTACACCTTC; CDR3aa: CASSQARGRGYTF
abundance: -; v_gene: TRBV9; d_gene: TRBD1; j_gene: TRBJ2-1; CDR3nt: TGTGCCAGCACCTTAGGGGGCACGTCCTACAATGAGCAGTTCTTC; CDR3aa: CASTLGGTSYNEQFF
abundance: -; v_gene: TRBV18; d_gene: TRBD2; j_gene: TRBJ2-7; CDR3nt: TGTGCCAGCTCACCACCGGGACTAGCGGGAGGCTACGAGCAGTACTTC; CDR3aa: CASSPPGLAGGYEQYF
abundance: -; v_gene: TRBV10-3; d_gene: TRBD2; j_gene: TRBJ2-1; CDR3nt: TGTGCCAGTAAGGGACTAGCGGTAAATGAGCAGTTCTTC; CDR3aa: CASKGLAVNEQFF
abundance: -; v_gene: TRBV5-4; d_gene: TRBD1; j_gene: TRBJ2-1; CDR3nt: TGTGCCAGCAGAAAAGCCCTATCCCAGGGGGAAAATGAGCAGTTCTTC; CDR3aa: CASRKALSQGENEQFF
abundance: -; v_gene: TRBV7-9; d_gene: TRBD1; j_gene: TRBJ2-7; CDR3nt: TGTGCCAGCAGCTTAGGACAGGGGGCGAAGGAGCAGTACTTC; CDR3aa: CASSLGQGAKEQYF
abundance: -; v_gene: TRBV10-3; d_gene: TRBD2; j_gene: TRBJ2-2; CDR3nt: TGTGCCATCAGGAGACTAGCGGGAGGTGACACCGGGGAGCTGTTTTTT; CDR3aa: CAIRRLAGGDTGELFF
abundance: -; v_gene: TRBV29-1; d_gene: TRBD1; j_gene: TRBJ1-1; CDR3nt: TGCAGCGTTGGACAGGGAAGGACTGAAGCTTTCTTT; CDR3aa: CSVGQGRTEAFF
abundance: once; v_gene: TRBV30; d_gene: TRBD2; j_gene: TRBJ2-2; CDR3nt: TGTGCATGGAGGCGGGGGGATGCGACCGGGGAGCTGTTTTTT; CDR3aa: CAWRRGDATGELFF
abundance: once; v_gene: TRBV29-1; d_gene: -; j_gene: TRBJ1-4; CDR3nt: TGCAGCGCCCGAGCTCCAAATGAAAAACTGTTTTTT; CDR3aa: CSARAPNEKLFF